The present TCR beta chain was sequenced within a study of cytomegalovirus exposure and HLA in healthy donors. The CDR3 covers 14 residues. With V trimmed by 7 bases and J by 0 bases, 5 bases remained unmatched. Germline lookup yields CDR1 LNHDA and CDR2 SQIVND (reference sequence). A multiplex PCR was run with 60 Vbeta primers and 13 Jbeta primers. Sequencing used immunoSEQ multiplex PCR; TCRdb keeps in-frame clones, though not all of them. The sample records around 120,000 clones, around 68% being singletons. The gene calls are TRBV19 and TRBJ2-7; 8 positions agree with TRBD1. The sample consisted of PBMCs. The sequence came from a woman between 50 and 59 years old in good health and CMV-seropositive. The CDR3 DNA sequence: TGTGCCAGTAAGGGGACAGGAACCTCCTACGAGCAGTACTTC. Its translation: CASKGTGTSYEQYF.